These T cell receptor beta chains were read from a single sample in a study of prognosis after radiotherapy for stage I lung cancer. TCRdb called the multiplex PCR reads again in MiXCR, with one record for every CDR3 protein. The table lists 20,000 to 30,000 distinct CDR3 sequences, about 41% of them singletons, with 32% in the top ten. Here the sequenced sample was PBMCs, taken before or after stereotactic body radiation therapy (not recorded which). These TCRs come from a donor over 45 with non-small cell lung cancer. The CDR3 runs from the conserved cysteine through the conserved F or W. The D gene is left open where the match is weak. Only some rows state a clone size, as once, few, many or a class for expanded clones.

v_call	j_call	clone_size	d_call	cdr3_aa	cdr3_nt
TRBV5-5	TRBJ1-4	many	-	CASRLEPTQVEKLFF	TGTGCCAGCAGATTAGAGCCTACCCAGGTTGAAAAACTGTTTTTT
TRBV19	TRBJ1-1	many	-	CASSIEGGTSEAFF	TGTGCCAGTAGTATAGAGGGGGGCACGTCTGAAGCTTTCTTT
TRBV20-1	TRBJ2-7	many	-	CSASRDEDYEQYF	TGCAGTGCTAGTAGGGATGAGGACTACGAGCAGTACTTC
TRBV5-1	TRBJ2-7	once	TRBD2	CASSPDSGLAEQYF	TGCGCCAGCAGCCCTGACTCGGGACTAGCGGAGCAGTACTTC
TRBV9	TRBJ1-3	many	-	CASSSGSGNTIYF	TGTGCCAGCAGTTCGGGGTCTGGAAACACCATATATTTT
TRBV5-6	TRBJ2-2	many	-	CASSLFERNTGELFF	TGTGCCAGCAGCTTGTTTGAGCGGAACACCGGGGAGCTGTTTTTT
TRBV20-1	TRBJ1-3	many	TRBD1	CSGTTGGGGNTIYF	TGCAGTGGAACAACAGGGGGTGGTGGAAACACCATATATTTT
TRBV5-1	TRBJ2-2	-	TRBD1	CASSLRDSDDGELFF	TGCGCCAGCAGCCTCCGGGACAGCGACGACGGGGAGCTGTTTTTT
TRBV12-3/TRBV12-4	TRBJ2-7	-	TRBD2	CASAGGIYEQYF	TGTGCCAGCGCGGGGGGGATTTACGAGCAGTACTTC
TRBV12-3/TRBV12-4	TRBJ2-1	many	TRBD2	CASTRGERSNEQFF	TGTGCCAGCACCCGGGGGGAGAGGTCCAATGAGCAGTTCTTC
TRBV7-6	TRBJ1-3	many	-	CASSLQGFGNTIYF	TGTGCCAGCAGCTTACAAGGGTTTGGAAACACCATATATTTT
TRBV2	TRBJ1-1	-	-	CASSAAFPQGQGTEAFF	TGTGCCAGCAGTGCAGCGTTTCCGCAGGGACAAGGAACTGAAGCTTTCTTT
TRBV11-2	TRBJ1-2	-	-	CASSPGGYGYTF	TGTGCCAGCAGCCCCGGGGGATATGGCTACACCTTC
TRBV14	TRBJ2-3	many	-	CASSQGIVQYF	TGTGCCAGCAGCCAAGGTATAGTGCAGTATTTT
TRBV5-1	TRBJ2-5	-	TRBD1	CASSFVRQGTLWYQETQYF	TGCGCCAGCAGCTTTGTGAGACAGGGGACCCTCTGGTACCAAGAGACCCAGTACTTC
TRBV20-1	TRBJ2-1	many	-	CSARVGGPRDEQFF	TGCAGTGCTAGAGTCGGGGGCCCACGCGATGAGCAGTTCTTC
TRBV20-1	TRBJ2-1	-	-	CSARDLRRDVNEQFF	TGCAGTGCTAGAGATTTGCGGAGGGATGTCAATGAGCAGTTCTTC
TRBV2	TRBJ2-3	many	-	CASTGYLADTQYF	TGTGCCAGCACAGGGTACCTGGCAGATACGCAGTATTTT
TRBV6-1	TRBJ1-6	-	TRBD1	CASSVSRQGALNSPLHF	TGTGCCAGCAGCGTGAGCAGACAGGGAGCACTTAATTCACCCCTCCACTTT
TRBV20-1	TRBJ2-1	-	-	CSAYGRASYNEKFF	TGCAGTGCCTATGGGCGGGCGTCCTACAATGAGAAGTTCTTC
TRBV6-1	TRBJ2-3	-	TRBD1	CASRLRDRAIDTQYF	TGTGCCAGCAGACTCCGGGACAGGGCGATAGATACACAGTATTTT
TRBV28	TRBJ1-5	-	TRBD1	CASSTGGAEGLGPQHF	TGTGCCAGCAGTACAGGGGGCGCGGAAGGACTAGGGCCCCAGCATTTT
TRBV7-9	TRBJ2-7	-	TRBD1	CASSLMRGLDRGTYEQYF	TGTGCCAGCAGCCTAATGAGGGGGCTCGATCGGGGCACCTACGAGCAGTACTTC
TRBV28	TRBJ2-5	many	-	CASSLASEETQYF	TGTGCCAGCAGTTTGGCCAGCGAAGAGACCCAGTACTTC
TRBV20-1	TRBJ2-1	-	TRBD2	CSAWTSGRSNNEQFF	TGCAGTGCTTGGACTAGCGGGAGATCCAACAATGAGCAGTTCTTC
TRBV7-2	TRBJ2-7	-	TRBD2	CASSGLASGGTYEQYF	TGTGCCAGCAGCGGCCTGGCTAGCGGGGGTACCTACGAGCAGTACTTC
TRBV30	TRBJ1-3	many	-	CAWSVSGGGGNTIYF	TGTGCCTGGAGTGTATCGGGGGGTGGTGGAAACACCATATATTTT
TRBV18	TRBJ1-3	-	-	CASSNSLLPANSGNTIYF	TGTGCCAGCTCAAACAGCTTACTACCAGCAAACTCTGGAAACACCATATATTTT
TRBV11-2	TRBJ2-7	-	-	CESSLTDATYEQYF	TGTGAAAGCAGCTTGACTGACGCCACCTACGAGCAGTACTTC
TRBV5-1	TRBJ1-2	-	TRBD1	CASSCGTGGRGYTF	TGCGCCAGCAGCTGTGGGACAGGGGGTCGGGGCTACACCTTC
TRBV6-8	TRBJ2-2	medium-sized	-	CASTTGGTGELFF	TGTGCCAGCACCACGGGCGGCACCGGGGAGCTGTTTTTT
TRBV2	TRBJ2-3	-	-	CASSEAGLRDTQYF	TGTGCCAGCAGTGAAGCGGGGCTTAGAGATACGCAGTATTTT
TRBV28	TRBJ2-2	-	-	CASSPHSAANTRELFF	TGTGCCAGCAGTCCTCACAGTGCCGCGAACACCAGGGAGCTGTTTTTT
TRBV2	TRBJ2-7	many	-	CASSVSPTSSYEQYF	TGTGCCAGCAGTGTGTCCCCAACAAGCTCCTACGAGCAGTACTTC
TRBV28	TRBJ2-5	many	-	CASSQGSETQYF	TGTGCCAGCAGTCAGGGGTCGGAGACCCAGTACTTC
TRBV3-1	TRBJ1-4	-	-	CASSLPGGKLFF	TGTGCCAGCAGCCTCCCGGGTGGGAAACTGTTTTTT
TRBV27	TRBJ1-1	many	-	CASSLGRTAEAFF	TGTGCCAGCAGTTTGGGTCGCACCGCTGAAGCTTTCTTT
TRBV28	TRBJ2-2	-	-	CASSFYSQWLAGELFF	TGTGCCAGCAGTTTTTATTCTCAGTGGTTGGCCGGGGAGCTGTTTTTT
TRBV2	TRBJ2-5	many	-	CASSEGETQYF	TGTGCCAGCAGTGAAGGAGAGACCCAGTACTTC
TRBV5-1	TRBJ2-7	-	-	CASSFNTAYEQYF	TGCGCCAGCAGCTTTAACACAGCCTACGAGCAGTACTTC
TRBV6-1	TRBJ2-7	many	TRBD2	CASSPGTSGRYEQYF	TGTGCCAGCAGTCCCGGGACTAGCGGGAGATACGAGCAGTACTTC
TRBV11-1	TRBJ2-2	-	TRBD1	CASSHRGRTGELFF	TGTGCCAGCAGCCACAGGGGGCGAACCGGGGAGCTGTTTTTT
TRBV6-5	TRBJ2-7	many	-	CASSFGGTYEQYF	TGTGCCAGCAGTTTTGGCGGGACCTACGAGCAGTACTTC
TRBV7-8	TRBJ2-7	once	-	CASSQDYRSYEQYF	TGTGCCAGCAGCCAAGATTACCGCTCCTACGAGCAGTACTTC
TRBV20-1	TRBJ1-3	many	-	CSARGDTKMGNTIYF	TGCAGTGCTAGGGGGGACACTAAAATGGGGAACACCATATATTTT
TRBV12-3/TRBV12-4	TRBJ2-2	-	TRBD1	CASRTGGSTGELFF	TGTGCCAGCAGGACAGGGGGTTCGACCGGGGAGCTGTTTTTT
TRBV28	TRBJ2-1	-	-	CASRRLLGAGNEQFF	TGTGCCAGCAGGCGCCTCCTGGGGGCAGGCAATGAGCAGTTCTTC
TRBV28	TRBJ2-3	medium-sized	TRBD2	CASSPISGTRADTQYF	TGTGCCAGCAGTCCTATTAGCGGGACCCGGGCAGATACGCAGTATTTT
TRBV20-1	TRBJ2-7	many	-	CSAPDRFASPTYEQYF	TGCAGTGCCCCAGATCGGTTCGCTAGCCCCACCTACGAGCAGTACTTC
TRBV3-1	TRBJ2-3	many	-	CASTPGRSGATTDTQYF	TGTGCCAGCACCCCAGGACGGTCGGGGGCCACCACAGATACGCAGTATTTT
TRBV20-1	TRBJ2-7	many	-	CSARDFQALGRISSYEQYF	TGCAGTGCTAGAGATTTTCAGGCTCTTGGAAGAATAAGCTCCTACGAGCAGTACTTC